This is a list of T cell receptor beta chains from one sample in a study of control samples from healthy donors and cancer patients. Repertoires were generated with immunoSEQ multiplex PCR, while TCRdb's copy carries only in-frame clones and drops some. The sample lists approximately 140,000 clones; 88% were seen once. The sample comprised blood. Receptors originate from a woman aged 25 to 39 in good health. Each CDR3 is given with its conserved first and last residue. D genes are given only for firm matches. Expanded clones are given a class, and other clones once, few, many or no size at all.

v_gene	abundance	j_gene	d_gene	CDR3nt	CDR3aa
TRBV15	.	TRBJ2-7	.	TGTGCCACCAGCAGCCAACAGATAAACACCTACGAGCAGTACTTC	CATSSQQINTYEQYF
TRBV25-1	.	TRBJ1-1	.	TGTGCCAGCAGTGAATCTGGCAGGGGGAACACTGAAGCTTTCTTT	CASSESGRGNTEAFF
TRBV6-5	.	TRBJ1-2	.	TGTGCCAGCAGATCTTCTCGGGTGGGCTACACCTTC	CASRSSRVGYTF
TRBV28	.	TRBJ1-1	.	TGTGCCAGCAGCGACCCTCCCCCCGGTGAAGCTTTCTTT	CASSDPPPGEAFF
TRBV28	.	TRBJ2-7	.	TGTGCCAGCAGTTTTAGAGCGGAAACCTACGAGCAGTACTTC	CASSFRAETYEQYF
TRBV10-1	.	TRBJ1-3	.	TGCGCCAGCCATAAAGGTTCTTACTCTGGAAACACCATATATTTT	CASHKGSYSGNTIYF
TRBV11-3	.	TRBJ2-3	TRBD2	TGTGCCAGCAGCTTAGGGGGGGGAGCAGATACGCAGTATTTT	CASSLGGGADTQYF
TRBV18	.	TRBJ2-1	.	TGTGCCAGCTCACCTCAGGGAAATGAGCAGTTCTTC	CASSPQGNEQFF
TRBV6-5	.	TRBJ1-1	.	TGTGCCAGCAGTCGGACAGACCGAGAAGCTTTCTTT	CASSRTDREAFF
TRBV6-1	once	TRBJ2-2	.	TGTGCCAGCAGTGAGCAGGGGAAATGGACCGGGGAGCTGTTTTTT	CASSEQGKWTGELFF
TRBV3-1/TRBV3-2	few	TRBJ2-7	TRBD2	TGTGCCAGCAGCCGACTAGCGGGGTCCTACGAGCAGTACTTC	CASSRLAGSYEQYF
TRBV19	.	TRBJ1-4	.	TGTGCCAGTAGTGGGGGAGTCGTAGATGAAAAACTGTTTTTT	CASSGGVVDEKLFF
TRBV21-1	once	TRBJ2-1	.	TGTGCCAGCGGAGCGACGCAAGCGGGAGCCTACAATGAGCAGTTCTTC	CASGATQAGAYNEQFF
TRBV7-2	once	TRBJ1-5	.	TGTGCCAGCAGCTTAGCGGCGGGGGCCAATCAGCCCCAGCATTTT	CASSLAAGANQPQHF
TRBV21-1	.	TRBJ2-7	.	TGTGCCAGCAGCAAAGAGGAGCGGGAGTACTACGAGCAGTACTTC	CASSKEEREYYEQYF
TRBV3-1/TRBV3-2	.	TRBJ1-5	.	TGTGCCAGCAGCCAGTCCCAATTCCATCAGCCCCAGCATTTT	CASSQSQFHQPQHF
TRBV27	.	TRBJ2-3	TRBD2	TGTGCCAGCAGTTTATCGACTAGCGGCACAGATACGCAGTATTTT	CASSLSTSGTDTQYF
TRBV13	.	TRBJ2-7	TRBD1	TGTGCCAGCAGCTTAGTAGGGGGCGTCTACGAGCAGTACTTC	CASSLVGGVYEQYF
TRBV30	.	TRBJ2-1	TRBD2	TGTGCCATGACTAGCGGGAGGAGCAGTAGGTCCTACAATGAGCAGTTCTTC	CAMTSGRSSRSYNEQFF
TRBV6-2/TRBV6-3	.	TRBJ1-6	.	TGTGCCAGCAGTAGGGGAGTCAATTCACCCCTCCACTTT	CASSRGVNSPLHF
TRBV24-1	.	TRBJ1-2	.	TGTGCCACCAGTGACCGCGCACAGGGCGCCTATGGCTACACCTTC	CATSDRAQGAYGYTF
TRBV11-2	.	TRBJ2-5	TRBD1	TGTGCCAGCAGCTTAGGGGTTACAGGGGGGGAGACCCAGTACTTC	CASSLGVTGGETQYF
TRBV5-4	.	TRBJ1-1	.	TGTGCCAGCAGCTTGGGTAGGGGCGCGACTATGAACACTGAAGCTTTCTTT	CASSLGRGATMNTEAFF
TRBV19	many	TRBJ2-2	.	TGTGCCAGTGACCAATCCACCGGGGAGCTGTTTTTT	CASDQSTGELFF
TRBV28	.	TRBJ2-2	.	TGTGCCAGCAGTTTATACGTTTCGACCGGGGAGCTGTTTTTT	CASSLYVSTGELFF
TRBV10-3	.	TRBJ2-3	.	TGTGCCATCAGTGAGTCGAATACCTACACAGATACGCAGTATTTT	CAISESNTYTDTQYF
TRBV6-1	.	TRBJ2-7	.	TGTGCCAGCAGTGAAATGGCAGGGAACAACTACGAGCAGTACTTC	CASSEMAGNNYEQYF